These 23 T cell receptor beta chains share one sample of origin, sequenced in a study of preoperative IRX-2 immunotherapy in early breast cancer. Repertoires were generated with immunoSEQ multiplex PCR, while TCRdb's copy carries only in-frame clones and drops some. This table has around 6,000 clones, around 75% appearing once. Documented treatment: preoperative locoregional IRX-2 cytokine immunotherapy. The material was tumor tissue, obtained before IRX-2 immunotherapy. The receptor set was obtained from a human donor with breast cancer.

DNA for the CDR3: TGTGCCAGCAGTGATTGGAATTCCGGGACAGCAGAAGCTTTCTTT. Its translation: CASSDWNSGTAEAFF. The chain is built from TRBV6-8 and TRBJ1-1; TRBD1 aligns across 7 bases. This CDR3 spans 15 amino acids. Trimming cost V 5 bases and J 8 bases; bases outside gene matches: 14. The germline V gene encodes CDR1 MNHGY and CDR2 SAAAGT.

CDR3 in DNA: TGCAGCGTTGACGGGACAGGGAGGGATGAGCAGTTCTTC. Amino acids: CSVDGTGRDEQFF. The rearrangement links TRBV29-1 to TRBJ2-1, with 9 bases lining up with TRBD1. The germline V gene encodes CDR1 SQVTM and CDR2 ANQGSEA. The CDR3 sequence is 13 residues long. V lost 3 bases and J lost 8; bases outside the gene matches: 5.

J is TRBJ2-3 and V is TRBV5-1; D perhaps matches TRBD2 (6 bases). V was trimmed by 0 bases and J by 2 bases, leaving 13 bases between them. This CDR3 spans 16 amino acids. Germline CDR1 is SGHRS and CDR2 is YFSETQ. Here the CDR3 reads CASSLGGGLPTDTQYF. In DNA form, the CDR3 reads TGCGCCAGCAGCTTGGGGGGTGGACTACCCACAGATACGCAGTATTTT.

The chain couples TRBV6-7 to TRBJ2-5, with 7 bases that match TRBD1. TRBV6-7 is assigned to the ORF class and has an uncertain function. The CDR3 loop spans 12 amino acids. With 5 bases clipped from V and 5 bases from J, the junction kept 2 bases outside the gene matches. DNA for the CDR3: TGTGCCAGCAGTACACAGGGGGAGACCCAGTACTTC. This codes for CASSTQGETQYF.

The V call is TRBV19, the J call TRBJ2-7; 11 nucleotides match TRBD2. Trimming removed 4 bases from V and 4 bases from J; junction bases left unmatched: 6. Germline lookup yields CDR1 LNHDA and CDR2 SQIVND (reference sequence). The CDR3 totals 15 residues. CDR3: CASSTSGGSHYEQYF. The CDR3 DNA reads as TGTGCCAGTAGTACTAGCGGGGGGTCACATTACGAGCAGTACTTC.

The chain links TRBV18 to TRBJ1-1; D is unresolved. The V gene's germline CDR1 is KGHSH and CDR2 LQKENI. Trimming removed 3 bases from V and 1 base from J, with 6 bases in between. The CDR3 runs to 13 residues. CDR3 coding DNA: TGTGCCAGCTCACCTGGAACGAACACTGAAGCTTTCTTT. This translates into CASSPGTNTEAFF. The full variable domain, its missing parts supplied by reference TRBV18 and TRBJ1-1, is NAGVMQNPRHLVRRRGQEARLRCSPMKGHSHVYWYRQLPEEGLKFMVYLQKENIIDESGMPKERFSAEFPKEGPSILRIQQVVRGDSAAYFCASSPGTNTEAFFGQGTRLTVV.

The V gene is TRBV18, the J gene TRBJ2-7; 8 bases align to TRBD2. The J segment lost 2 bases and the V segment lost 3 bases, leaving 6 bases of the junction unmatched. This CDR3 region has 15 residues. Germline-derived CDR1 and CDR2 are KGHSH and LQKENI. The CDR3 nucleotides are TGTGCCAGCTCACCGGGGAGCGGGGGAGCCTACGAGCAGTACTTC. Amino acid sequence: CASSPGSGGAYEQYF.

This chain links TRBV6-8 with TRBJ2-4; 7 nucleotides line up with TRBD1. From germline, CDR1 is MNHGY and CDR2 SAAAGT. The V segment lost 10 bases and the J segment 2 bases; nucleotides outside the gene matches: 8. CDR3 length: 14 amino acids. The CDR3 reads CAITTGAPKNIQYF. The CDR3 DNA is TGTGCCATCACAACAGGGGCGCCCAAAAACATTCAGTACTTC.

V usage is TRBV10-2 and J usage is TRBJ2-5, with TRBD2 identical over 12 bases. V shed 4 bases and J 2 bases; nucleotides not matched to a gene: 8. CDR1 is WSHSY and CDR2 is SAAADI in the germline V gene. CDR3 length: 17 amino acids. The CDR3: CASSGTSGENLQETQYF. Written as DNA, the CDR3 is TGCGCCAGCAGTGGGACTAGCGGGGAGAACCTGCAAGAGACCCAGTACTTC.

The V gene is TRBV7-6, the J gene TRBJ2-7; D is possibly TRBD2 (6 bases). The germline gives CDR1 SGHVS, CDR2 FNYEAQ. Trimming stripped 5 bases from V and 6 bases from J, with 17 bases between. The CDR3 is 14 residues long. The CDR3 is CASSPGDFGVEQYF. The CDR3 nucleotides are TGTGCCAGCAGCCCGGGGGATTTTGGAGTCGAGCAGTACTTC.

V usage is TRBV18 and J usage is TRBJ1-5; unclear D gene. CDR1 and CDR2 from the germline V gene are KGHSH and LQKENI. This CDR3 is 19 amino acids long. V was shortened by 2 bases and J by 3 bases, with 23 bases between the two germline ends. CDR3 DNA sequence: TGTGCCAGCTCACCAGGGATGTCGTTGGGTTTTGGTGACAATCAGCCCCAGCATTTT. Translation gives CASSPGMSLGFGDNQPQHF. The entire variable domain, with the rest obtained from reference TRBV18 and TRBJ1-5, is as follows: NAGVMQNPRHLVRRRGQEARLRCSPMKGHSHVYWYRQLPEEGLKFMVYLQKENIIDESGMPKERFSAEFPKEGPSILRIQQVVRGDSAAYFCASSPGMSLGFGDNQPQHFGDGTRLSIL.

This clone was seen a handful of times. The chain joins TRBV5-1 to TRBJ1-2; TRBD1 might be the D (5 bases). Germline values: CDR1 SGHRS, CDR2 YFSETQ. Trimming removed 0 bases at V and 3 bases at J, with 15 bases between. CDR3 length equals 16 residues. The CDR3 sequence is CASSLASGTSDYGYTF. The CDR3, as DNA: TGCGCCAGCAGCTTGGCCTCCGGGACGTCAGACTATGGCTACACCTTC.

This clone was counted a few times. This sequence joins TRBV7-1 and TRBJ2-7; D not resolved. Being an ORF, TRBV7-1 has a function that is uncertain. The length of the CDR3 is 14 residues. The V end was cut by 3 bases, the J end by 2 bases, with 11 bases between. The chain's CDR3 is CASSSTGTAYEQYF. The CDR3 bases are TGTGCCAGCAGCTCCACCGGAACCGCCTACGAGCAGTACTTC.

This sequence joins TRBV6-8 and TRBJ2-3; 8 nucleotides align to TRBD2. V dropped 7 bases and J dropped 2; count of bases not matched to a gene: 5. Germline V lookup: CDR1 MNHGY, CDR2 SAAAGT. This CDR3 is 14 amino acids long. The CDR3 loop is CASMAGGATDTQYF. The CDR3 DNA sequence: TGTGCCAGCATGGCGGGGGGCGCCACAGATACGCAGTATTTT.

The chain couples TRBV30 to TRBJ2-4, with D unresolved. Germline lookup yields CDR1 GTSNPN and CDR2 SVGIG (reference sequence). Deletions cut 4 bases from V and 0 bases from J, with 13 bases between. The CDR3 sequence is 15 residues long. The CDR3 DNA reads TGTGCCTGGAATTATAAAGAGTTAGCCAAAAACATTCAGTACTTC. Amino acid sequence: CAWNYKELAKNIQYF.

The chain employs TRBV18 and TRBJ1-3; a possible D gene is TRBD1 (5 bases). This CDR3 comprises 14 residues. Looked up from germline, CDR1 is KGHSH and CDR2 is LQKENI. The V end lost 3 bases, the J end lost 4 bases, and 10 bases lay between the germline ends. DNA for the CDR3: TGTGCCAGCTCACCGGGACCAACGGGAAACACCATATATTTT. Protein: CASSPGPTGNTIYF. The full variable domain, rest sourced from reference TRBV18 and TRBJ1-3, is NAGVMQNPRHLVRRRGQEARLRCSPMKGHSHVYWYRQLPEEGLKFMVYLQKENIIDESGMPKERFSAEFPKEGPSILRIQQVVRGDSAAYFCASSPGPTGNTIYFGEGSWLTVV.

The CDR3 sequence is CASASRSDQPQHF. CDR3 sequence (DNA): TGTGCCAGCGCATCAAGATCGGATCAGCCCCAGCATTTT. The genes are TRBV18 and TRBJ1-5; no clear D gene. The V gene's germline CDR1 is KGHSH and CDR2 LQKENI. V was trimmed by 8 bases and J by 5 bases, leaving 13 bases between them. The CDR3 spans 13 residues.

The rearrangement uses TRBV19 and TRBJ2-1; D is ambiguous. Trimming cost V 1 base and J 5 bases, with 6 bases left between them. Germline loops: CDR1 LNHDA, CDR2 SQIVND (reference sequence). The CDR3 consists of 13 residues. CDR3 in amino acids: CASSIGPNNEQFF. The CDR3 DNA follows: TGTGCCAGTAGTATAGGTCCCAACAATGAGCAGTTCTTC.

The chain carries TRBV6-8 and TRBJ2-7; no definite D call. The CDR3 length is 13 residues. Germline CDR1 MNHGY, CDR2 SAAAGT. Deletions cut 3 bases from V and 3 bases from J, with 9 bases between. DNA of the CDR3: TGTGCCAGCAGTTATAACAGAAACTACGAGCAGTACTTC. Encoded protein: CASSYNRNYEQYF.

The CDR3 loop is CASTAGGVLDEQYF. As DNA, the CDR3 is TGTGCCAGCACAGCGGGGGGCGTCTTAGACGAGCAGTACTTC. This chain connects TRBV6-8 to TRBJ2-7; TRBD2 agrees at 9 bases. The V and J ends lost 7 bases and 5 bases, in that order; junction bases with no gene match: 9. Per the germline V gene, CDR1 is MNHGY and CDR2 is SAAAGT. This CDR3 region has 14 residues.

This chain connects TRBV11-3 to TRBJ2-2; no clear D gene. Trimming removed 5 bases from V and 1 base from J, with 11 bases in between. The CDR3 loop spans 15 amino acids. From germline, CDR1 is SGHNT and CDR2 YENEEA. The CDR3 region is CASSPTIGNTGELFF. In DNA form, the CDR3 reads TGTGCCAGCAGCCCCACAATAGGGAACACCGGGGAGCTGTTTTTT.

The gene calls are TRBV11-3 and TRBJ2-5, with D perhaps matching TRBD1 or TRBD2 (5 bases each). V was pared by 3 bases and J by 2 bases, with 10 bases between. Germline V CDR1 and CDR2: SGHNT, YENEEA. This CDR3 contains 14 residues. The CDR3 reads CASSLVGGQETQYF. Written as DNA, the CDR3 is TGTGCCAGCAGCTTGGTTGGGGGACAAGAGACCCAGTACTTC.

The chain's CDR3 is CAWSVRRLNEKLFF. CDR3 nucleotide sequence: TGTGCCTGGAGTGTGAGGCGGTTAAATGAAAAACTGTTTTTT. The chain is built from TRBV30 and TRBJ1-4, with unresolved D. The CDR3 totals 14 residues. Trimming removed 0 bases from V and 5 bases from J, with 10 bases in between. The germline CDR1 and CDR2 sequences are GTSNPN and SVGIG (reference sequence).